A single sample is the source of the 2 T cell receptor beta chains below, sequenced in a study of CD8 T cells in Susac syndrome. Reverse transcription of about 0.5 to 1 ug RNA was carried out with random hexamers. MiXCR, applied by TCRdb to the immunoSEQ multiplex PCR reads, yields one record per CDR3 protein. The sample has tens of thousands of distinct CDR3 sequences; 85% to 95% are singletons. The sample consisted of CD8+ T cells from PBMCs. The source of these receptors is a human donor in good health.

The chain is built from TRBV29-1 and TRBJ1-4; no firm D call. Per the germline V gene, CDR1 is SQVTM and CDR2 is ANQGSEA. The CDR3 totals 13 residues. V lost 4 bases, J lost 4 bases, and 10 bases lay in between. CDR3 nucleotides: TGCAGCGTTGCTGGGAGTTATAATGAAAAACTGTTTTTT. Its translation: CSVAGSYNEKLFF.

The V gene is TRBV29-1, the J gene TRBJ2-3; D remains unclear. The CDR3 spans 12 residues. CDR1 is SQVTM and CDR2 is ANQGSEA in the germline V gene. Deletions cut 7 bases from V and 2 bases from J, with 10 bases between. The CDR3 nucleotides are TGCAGCGGCGGCGGAATCACAGATACGCAGTATTTT. It yields the protein CSGGGITDTQYF.